This T cell receptor beta chain was observed in a study of CD8 T cells in ankylosing spondylitis (dated by TCRdb to 2017 to 2019). Regarding the complete study: T cell receptor beta repertoires were profiled in healthy donors and ankylosing spondylitis patients so that disease-linked TCR variants could be found. Peripheral blood samples were taken, and synovial fluid was additionally collected from ankylosing spondylitis patients. The full study cohort comprised about 24 ankylosing spondylitis patients and around 100 healthy donors.

Summary of the overall study and its limitations: A TCR beta motif of several highly homologous amino acid variants appeared characteristic of blood from ankylosing spondylitis patients. The disease-linked clones had a CD8+ phenotype and were found at relatively low frequencies in peripheral blood. Some motif variants were previously reported in synovial fluid and blood of reactive arthritis patients, suggesting common disease-initiation mechanisms. According to the report, matched synovial fluid samples from ankylosing spondylitis patients were significantly enriched for the disease-linked clones.

Notes on this clonotype: The target of this receptor is not known. Base qualities are not provided; no much larger clone lies one nucleotide away.

Trimmed from V: 4 bases; trimmed from J: 4 bases; junction bases lacking a gene match: 13. As encoded in the germline V gene (reference sequence), CDR1 is LGHDT while CDR2 is YNNKEL. The CDR3 runs 18 amino acids, cysteine and phenylalanine included. Of the read, only the CDR3 DNA is kept; its 54 bases are in frame from base 1. Sequencing relied on an Illumina HiSeq 2500. Quantitative 5'-RACE with molecular barcodes was used to prepare TCR beta libraries. Per the authors' processing: A new computational method based on a probabilistic model of VDJ rearrangement was used to identify disease-linked TCR variants. TCRdb trimmed the raw reads at Q25, called clones with MiXCR and kept productive beta chains. A single entry per CDR3 protein holds the most common genes and DNA from its merged rows. The V and J calls follow TCRdb's processing rather than the paper's. For this sample there are around 320,000 distinct CDR3 sequences; less than 25% appear just once. Of the sample, 3.5% to 4.5% is held by the ten largest clones.

Sequencing was performed on blood, either unsorted or a sorted T cell fraction (not recorded which). The source is a female donor with ankylosing spondylitis or in good health (not recorded which). The chain employs TRBV3-1 and TRBJ2-1, with TRBD1 identical over 10 junction bases. The bases are TGTGCCAGCAGCCCGACAGGGGGCATTGGGTCTGGGTACAATGAGCAGTTCTTC. This sequence encodes CASSPTGGIGSGYNEQFF.